The sample holds many counts of the clone carrying this TCR beta chain. This sample is drawn from a study of blood T cell repertoires in COVID-19. The V gene lost 3 bases and the J gene lost 2 bases, with 11 bases spanning the gap. The CDR3 spans 14 residues. Germline CDR1 SNHLY, CDR2 FYNNEI. Data came from immunoSEQ multiplex PCR; TCRdb stores just in-frame clones and leaves some out. The sample has hundreds of thousands of clones; more than 75% are singletons. The sample comprised PBMCs or T cells enriched from blood (not recorded which). The clonotype originates from a woman aged 45-65 years who had recovered from COVID-19. The chain uses TRBV2 and TRBJ2-7, with D uncertain. The CDR3 region is CASSEQERTYEQYF. The CDR3 nucleotides read TGTGCCAGCAGTGAGCAGGAACGTACCTACGAGCAGTACTTC. Supplemented by reference TRBV2 and TRBJ2-7, the full variable domain reads EPEVTQTPSHQVTQMGQEVILRCVPISNHLYFYWYRQILGQKVEFLVSFYNNEISEKSEIFDDQFSVERPDGSNFTLKIRSTKLEDSAMYFCASSEQERTYEQYFGPGTRLTVT.